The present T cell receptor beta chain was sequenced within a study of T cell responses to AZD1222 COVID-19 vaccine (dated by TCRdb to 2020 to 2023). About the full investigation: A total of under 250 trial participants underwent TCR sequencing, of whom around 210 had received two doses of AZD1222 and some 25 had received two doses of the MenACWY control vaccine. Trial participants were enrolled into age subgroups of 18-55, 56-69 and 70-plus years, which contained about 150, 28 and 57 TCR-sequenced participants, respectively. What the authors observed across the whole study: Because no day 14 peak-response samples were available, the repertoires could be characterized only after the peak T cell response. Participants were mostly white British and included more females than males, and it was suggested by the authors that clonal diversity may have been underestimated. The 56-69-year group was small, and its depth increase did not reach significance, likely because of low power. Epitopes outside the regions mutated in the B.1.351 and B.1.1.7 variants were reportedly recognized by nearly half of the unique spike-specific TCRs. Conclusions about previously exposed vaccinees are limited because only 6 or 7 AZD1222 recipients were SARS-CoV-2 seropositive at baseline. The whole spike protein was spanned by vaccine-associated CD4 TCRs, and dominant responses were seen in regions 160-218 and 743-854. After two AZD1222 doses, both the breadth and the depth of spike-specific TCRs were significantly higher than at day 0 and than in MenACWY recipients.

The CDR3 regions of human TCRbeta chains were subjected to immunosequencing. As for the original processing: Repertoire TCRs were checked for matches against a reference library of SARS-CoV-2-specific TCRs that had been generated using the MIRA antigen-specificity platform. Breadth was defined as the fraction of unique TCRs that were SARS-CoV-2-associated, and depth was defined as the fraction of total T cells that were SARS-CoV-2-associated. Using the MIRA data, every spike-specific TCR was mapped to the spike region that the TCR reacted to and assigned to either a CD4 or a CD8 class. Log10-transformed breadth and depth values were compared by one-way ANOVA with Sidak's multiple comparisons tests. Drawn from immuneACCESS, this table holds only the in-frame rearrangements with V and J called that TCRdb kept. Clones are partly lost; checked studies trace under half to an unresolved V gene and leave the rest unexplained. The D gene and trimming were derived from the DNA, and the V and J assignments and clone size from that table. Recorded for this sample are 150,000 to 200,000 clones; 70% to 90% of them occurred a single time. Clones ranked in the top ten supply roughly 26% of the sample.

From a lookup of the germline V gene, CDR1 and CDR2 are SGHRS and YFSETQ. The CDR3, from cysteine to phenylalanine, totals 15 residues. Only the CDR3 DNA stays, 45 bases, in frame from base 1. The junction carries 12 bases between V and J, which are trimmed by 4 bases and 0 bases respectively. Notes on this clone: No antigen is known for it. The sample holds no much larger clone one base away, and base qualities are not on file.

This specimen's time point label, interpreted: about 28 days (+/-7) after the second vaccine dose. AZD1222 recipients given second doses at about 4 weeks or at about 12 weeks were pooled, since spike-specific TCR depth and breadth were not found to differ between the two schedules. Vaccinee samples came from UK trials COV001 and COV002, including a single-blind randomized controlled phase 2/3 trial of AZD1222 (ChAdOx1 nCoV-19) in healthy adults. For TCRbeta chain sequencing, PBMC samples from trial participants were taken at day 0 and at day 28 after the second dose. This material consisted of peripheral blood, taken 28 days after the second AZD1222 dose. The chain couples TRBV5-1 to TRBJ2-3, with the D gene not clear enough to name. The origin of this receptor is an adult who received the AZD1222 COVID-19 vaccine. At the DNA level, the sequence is TGCGCCAGCAGCACCACGACGGTTAGCACAGATACGCAGTATTTT. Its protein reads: CASSTTTVSTDTQYF.